The 18 T cell receptor beta chains below were found in one sample sequenced in a study of blood T cell repertoires in COVID-19 (dated by TCRdb to the early 2020s). The library was produced with the immunoSEQ multiplex PCR assay. As stored in TCRdb, this immuneACCESS dataset retains in-frame rearrangements with V and J assigned. A fraction of the clones does not appear; measured against another copy, unresolved V genes explain less than half of the discrepancy, and the remainder lacks a known reason. Within this sample are 45,000 to 55,000 clones, with 80% to 90% of them counted one time only. Less than 4.5% of the sample goes to the ten largest clones. The source material was peripheral blood. These receptors were obtained from a human donor in a cohort sampled during active COVID-19.

The chain joins TRBV5-4 to TRBJ2-5, with TRBD1 identical over 9 bases. The J segment lost 2 bases and the V segment lost 5 bases, leaving 10 bases of the junction unmatched. Germline loops: CDR1 SGHNT, CDR2 YYREEE (reference sequence). This CDR3 spans 16 amino acids. The CDR3 DNA reads TGTGCCAGCAGTCCGGGACAGGGCTCCGTTCAAGAGACCCAGTACTTC. Residues: CASSPGQGSVQETQYF.

This sequence joins TRBV7-9 and TRBJ2-2; 8 bases map to TRBD2. Trimming took 7 bases from V and 1 from J; bases not matched to a gene: 2. The CDR3 loop spans 14 amino acids. Germline loops: CDR1 SEHNR, CDR2 FQNEAQ (reference sequence). CDR3: CASKLAENTGELFF. The CDR3 DNA is TGTGCCAGCAAACTAGCGGAGAACACCGGGGAGCTGTTTTTT.

This chain connects TRBV11-2 to TRBJ2-7; tentative D call: TRBD1 (5 bases). The CDR3 is made up of 14 amino acids. The V gene lost 2 bases and the J gene lost 3 bases, with 11 bases spanning the gap. Germline CDR1 and CDR2: SGHAT and FQNNGV. The CDR3 reads CASSLTDSNYEQYF. In DNA, the CDR3 is TGTGCCAGCAGCTTAACCGACAGTAACTACGAGCAGTACTTC. Combining the CDR3 with reference TRBV11-2 and TRBJ2-7 gives the whole variable domain EAGVAQSPRYKIIEKRQSVAFWCNPISGHATLYWYQQILGQGPKLLIQFQNNGVVDDSQLPKDRFSAERLKGVDSTLKIQPAKLEDSAVYLCASSLTDSNYEQYFGPGTRLTVT.

This clone came up once. CDR3: CASSESAGYYNEQFF. The CDR3 DNA reads as TGCGCCAGCAGTGAGTCTGCGGGTTACTACAATGAGCAGTTCTTC. The chain carries TRBV10-2 and TRBJ2-1; possible D gene TRBD2, 5 bases. The CDR3 covers 15 residues. Germline CDR1 reads WSHSY; CDR2 reads SAAADI. With 0 bases removed from V and 3 bases from J, the gap between germline ends came to 9 bases.

The rearrangement links TRBV23-1 to TRBJ2-7; 14 bases are shared with TRBD2. TRBV23-1 is sorted into the ORF group, with uncertain function. With 2 bases clipped from V and 2 bases from J, the junction kept 14 bases outside the gene matches. The CDR3 extends over 20 amino acids. Here the CDR3 reads CASSQSPGTSGRGAAYEQYF. CDR3 sequence (DNA): TGCGCCAGCAGTCAAAGCCCCGGGACTAGCGGGAGAGGTGCGGCCTACGAGCAGTACTTC.

This chain joins TRBV3-1 (or the pseudogene TRBV3-2) and TRBJ2-3; maybe TRBD2 (5 bases). Germline V lookup: CDR1 LGHDT, CDR2 YNNKEL (reference sequence). The CDR3 has 14 residues. Between the trimmed V and J ends, which lost 1 base and 6 bases, there was a span of 11 bases. The CDR3 nucleotides read TGTGCCAGCAGCCAAGCTGCGTCGGGGGATACGCAGTATTTT. Protein: CASSQAASGDTQYF.

The chain employs TRBV19 and TRBJ2-3; D possibly corresponds to TRBD1 (5 bases). This CDR3 region has 17 residues. The V end lost 2 bases, the J end lost 2 bases, and 17 bases lay between the germline ends. The germline V gene has CDR1 LNHDA and CDR2 SQIVND (reference sequence). Here the CDR3 reads CASSIKGATFYTDTQYF. In DNA, the CDR3 is TGTGCCAGTAGTATAAAAGGGGCTACCTTCTACACAGATACGCAGTATTTT. Together with reference TRBV19 and TRBJ2-3, the CDR3 gives the full variable domain: DGGITQSPKYLFRKEGQNVTLSCEQNLNHDAMYWYRQDPGQGLRLIYYSQIVNDFQKGDIAEGYSVSREKKESFPLTVTSAQKNPTAFYLCASSIKGATFYTDTQYFGPGTRLTVL.

This clone was seen just once. The chain links TRBV2 to TRBJ1-2; TRBD1 matches 7 bases. The ends lost 7 bases at V and 4 bases at J; junction bases unmatched: 6. Germline V gene lookup returns CDR1 SNHLY and CDR2 FYNNEI. There are 13 residues in the CDR3. CDR3 bases: TGTGCCAGCACCGTCACAGGGGTCTATGGCTACACCTTC. Its translation: CASTVTGVYGYTF.

V is TRBV9 and J is TRBJ2-3, with TRBD2 identical over 11 bases. This CDR3 is built from 16 residues. V shed 4 bases, J shed 2 bases, and the junction held 6 bases outside the gene matches. Germline V gene lookup returns CDR1 SGDLS and CDR2 YYNGEE. In DNA, the CDR3 is TGTGCCAGCAGCTTTAGCGGGAGGGCCCTCACAGATACGCAGTATTTT. It translates to CASSFSGRALTDTQYF.

The chain has TRBV5-8 and TRBJ2-7; tentative D call: TRBD2 (6 bases). From germline, CDR1 is SGHTS and CDR2 YDEGEE. Deletions cut 7 bases from V and 2 bases from J, with 7 bases between. The CDR3 runs to 11 residues. The DNA for the CDR3 is TGTGCCAGCGGCGGGGCCTACGAGCAGTACTTC. Its protein product is CASGGAYEQYF.

This chain connects TRBV27 to TRBJ2-6; 10 positions match TRBD1. J gave up 0 bases and V 10 bases, and 12 bases lay outside the gene matches. The CDR3 loop spans 18 amino acids. CDR1 and CDR2 (germline): MNHEY, SMNVEV (reference sequence). CDR3: CATADRGGQRSGANVLTF. CDR3 nucleotide sequence: TGTGCCACTGCGGACAGGGGGGGCCAGCGCTCTGGGGCCAACGTCCTGACTTTC. Together with reference TRBV27 and TRBJ2-6, the CDR3 gives the full variable domain: EAQVTQNPRYLITVTGKKLTVTCSQNMNHEYMSWYRQDPGLGLRQIYYSMNVEVTDKGDVPEGYKVSRKEKRNFPLILESPSPNQTSLYFCATADRGGQRSGANVLTFGAGSRLTVL.

The rearrangement links TRBV7-3 to TRBJ2-3; no clear D gene. The CDR3 runs to 15 residues. Germline V gives CDR1 SGHTA, CDR2 FQGTGA. V was clipped by 1 base and J by 1 base, with 9 bases between them. CDR3 region: CASSLSSVGTDTQYF. DNA for the CDR3: TGTGCCAGCAGCTTAAGCAGCGTGGGCACAGATACGCAGTATTTT.

This chain links TRBV6-6 with TRBJ1-1; D might be TRBD1 (6 bases). The CDR3 sequence is 13 residues long. Germline V gives CDR1 MNHNY, CDR2 SVGAGI (reference sequence). Trimming stripped 8 bases from V and 7 bases from J, with 17 bases between. CDR3 sequence: CASLLTGNIEAFF. CDR3 DNA sequence: TGTGCCAGCCTACTTACAGGGAATATTGAAGCTTTCTTT.

J is TRBJ1-2 and V is TRBV9; TRBD1 matches at 9 bases. Germline lookup yields CDR1 SGDLS and CDR2 YYNGEE. The CDR3 totals 15 residues. Trimming took 0 bases from V and 3 from J; bases not matched to a gene: 3. For the CDR3, the DNA is TGTGCCAGCAGCGTAGTGACAGGGGGGGACTATGGCTACACCTTC. It specifies CASSVVTGGDYGYTF.

J is TRBJ1-5 and V is TRBV28, with 9 bases lining up with TRBD1. This CDR3 contains 15 residues. In germline, CDR1 is MDHEN, CDR2 SYDVKM. V dropped 6 bases and J dropped 4; count of bases not matched to a gene: 7. CDR3: CASRTPGQGNQPQHF. Written as DNA, the CDR3 is TGTGCCAGCAGGACTCCGGGACAGGGTAATCAGCCCCAGCATTTT.

This clone has only one observation. This sequence joins TRBV5-6 and TRBJ2-7; 7 positions match TRBD2. This CDR3 has 17 amino acids. The germline gives CDR1 SGHDT, CDR2 YYEEEE. V trimming: 0 bases; J trimming: 1 base; junction bases outside the gene matches: 10. The CDR3 spells CASSLAGGTGVSYEQYF. CDR3 in DNA: TGTGCCAGCAGCTTGGCGGGAGGTACGGGGGTATCCTACGAGCAGTACTTC.

This chain links TRBV2 with TRBJ1-4; 9 bases align to TRBD1. This CDR3 region has 15 residues. Trimming took 6 bases from V and 7 from J; bases not matched to a gene: 9. The V gene's germline CDR1 is SNHLY and CDR2 FYNNEI. CDR3 in DNA: TGTGCCAGCAGCTCAACAGGGGGCGCGGGTGAAAAACTGTTTTTT. Translation gives CASSSTGGAGEKLFF.

The CDR3 sequence is CASSPVTGASSGANVLTF. The CDR3 coding sequence is TGTGCCAGCTCACCTGTGACAGGGGCGAGCTCTGGGGCCAACGTCCTGACTTTC. The rearrangement joins TRBV18 to TRBJ2-6, with 8 bases identical to TRBD1. J was trimmed by 0 bases and V by 3 bases; bases with no gene match: 7. From germline, CDR1 is KGHSH and CDR2 LQKENI. CDR3 size: 18 residues.